A single sample is the source of the 16 T cell receptor beta chains below, sequenced in a study of CD8 T cells in ankylosing spondylitis. TCRdb redid the calling of the 5' RACE reads with MiXCR, one entry per CDR3 protein. The sample lists about 27,000 distinct CDR3 sequences, roughly 8.6% occurring once. The source material was blood. The receptor set was obtained from a male donor with ankylosing spondylitis or in good health (not recorded which).

This clonotype turned up a few times. The chain joins TRBV7-2 to TRBJ2-3; D is ambiguous. The length of the CDR3 is 13 residues. Germline assignment: CDR1 SGHTA and CDR2 FQGNSA. Trimming cost V 2 bases and J 2 bases, with 5 bases left between them. In nucleotides, the CDR3 is TGTGCCAGCAGCTTACTGAACACAGATACGCAGTATTTT. This translates into CASSLLNTDTQYF.

The sample holds a few counts of this clonotype. The genes are TRBV20-1 and TRBJ1-1; D might be TRBD1 (5 bases). V gave up 6 bases and J gave up 2 bases, with 13 bases separating them. In germline, CDR1 is DFQATT, CDR2 SNEGSKA (reference sequence). This CDR3 is built from 13 residues. For the CDR3, the DNA is TGCAGTGCCAGCCGGGGGGATAACACTGAAGCTTTCTTT. Protein product: CSASRGDNTEAFF.

This clonotype was seen a few times. V gene TRBV6-2 or TRBV6-3 combines with J gene TRBJ2-1; TRBD1 aligns across 8 bases. The V segment lost 5 bases and the J segment 7 bases; nucleotides outside the gene matches: 10. Germline V gene data show CDR1 as MNHEY and CDR2 as SVGEGT. There are 15 residues in the CDR3. The CDR3, as DNA: TGTGCCAGCAGTCAGGGGGCGGGAATATTAAATGAGCAGTTCTTC. It codes for CASSQGAGILNEQFF.

This clonotype occurred a few times. This chain uses TRBV7-9 with TRBJ2-7, with 8 bases identical to TRBD1. The trim removed 3 bases at V and 6 bases at J, leaving 7 bases unmatched. This CDR3 is 14 amino acids long. Germline V gives CDR1 SEHNR, CDR2 FQNEAQ (reference sequence). CDR3 nucleotide sequence: TGTGCCAGCAGCTTGACTGACAGGGGAGGCGAGCAGTACTTC. As protein: CASSLTDRGGEQYF.

This clonotype is judged medium-sized. V is TRBV20-1 and J is TRBJ2-5; 7 bases are a match to TRBD1. J was trimmed by 4 bases and V by 3 bases; bases with no gene match: 5. This CDR3 spans 13 amino acids. Per germline, CDR1 DFQATT and CDR2 SNEGSKA (reference sequence). The CDR3 sequence is CSARWSGGETQYF. CDR3 sequence (DNA): TGCAGTGCTAGGTGGTCAGGGGGAGAGACCCAGTACTTC.

This clonotype was counted many times. The chain recombines TRBV12-3 or TRBV12-4 with TRBJ2-2; no clear D. CDR3 length: 14 residues. Trimming left V 2 bases short and J 5 bases short, with 9 bases between. The CDR3 DNA is TGTGCCAGCAGTTTACTTTCCCGGACCGGGGAGCTGTTTTTT. This encodes CASSLLSRTGELFF.

This clonotype has a handful of counts. In DNA, the CDR3 is TGTGCCAGCAGCTCGGGACTAGCGGTTTACAATGAGCAGTTCTTC. Protein product: CASSSGLAVYNEQFF. The chain couples TRBV7-7 to TRBJ2-1; 11 positions agree with TRBD2. J was trimmed by 4 bases and V by 4 bases; bases with no gene match: 3. The germline CDR1 and CDR2 sequences are SSHAT and FNYEAQ (reference sequence). This CDR3 contains 15 residues.

This rearrangement joins TRBV10-3 to TRBJ1-1; 9 bases are a match to TRBD1. Germline V gene sequence: CDR1 ENHRY, CDR2 SYGVKD. The CDR3 spans 15 residues. The V gene end was trimmed by 3 bases and the J gene end by 5 bases; junction bases not matched to a gene: 7. The CDR3 reads CAISDSTGGLTEAFF. The CDR3 region has the DNA TGTGCCATCAGTGACTCGACAGGGGGGTTGACTGAAGCTTTCTTT.

This clonotype has a handful of counts. The chain links TRBV12-3 or TRBV12-4 to TRBJ1-4, with 7 bases matching TRBD1. Trimming at V came to 6 bases and at J to 7 bases, leaving 14 bases not matched to a gene. CDR3 length: 16 amino acids. CDR3 region: CASSPGLGQPAEKLFF. In DNA form, the CDR3 reads TGTGCCAGCAGCCCGGGGTTGGGACAGCCTGCTGAAAAACTGTTTTTT.

This clonotype was detected ten times or more. The genes are TRBV28 and TRBJ2-7, with 7 bases aligning to TRBD2. This CDR3 region has 14 residues. The junction had 6 bases not matched to a gene; V was cut back by 3 bases and J by 4 bases. CDR1 MDHEN and CDR2 SYDVKM come from the germline V gene. The CDR3: CASSLGPGGYEQYV. CDR3 nucleotide sequence: TGTGCCAGCAGTTTGGGTCCCGGGGGGTACGAGCAGTACGTC.

As concerns this clonotype: Since a much larger clone is just one base distant, this may be a read error. The J gene is TRBJ2-3, the V gene TRBV7-2, with 7 bases aligning to TRBD2. CDR3 length: 13 residues. CDR1 and CDR2 (germline): SGHTA, FQGNSA. As DNA, the CDR3 is TGTGCCGGCAGCCGGGAGGCCCCAGATACGCAGTATTTT. Amino acid sequence: CAGSREAPDTQYF.

The V gene is TRBV2, the J gene TRBJ2-3, with D perhaps matching TRBD2 (5 bases). Germline CDR1 reads SNHLY; CDR2 reads FYNNEI. This CDR3 region has 13 residues. Trimming stripped 2 bases from V and 8 bases from J, with 11 bases between. The CDR3 sequence is CASSERNEGTQYF. The CDR3 region has the DNA TGTGCCAGCAGTGAAAGAAACGAGGGTACGCAGTATTTT.

A few counts support this clonotype. This chain connects TRBV24-1 to TRBJ2-1; the match to TRBD2 covers 13 bases. This CDR3 has 16 amino acids. With V trimmed by 0 bases and J by 8 bases, 3 bases remained unmatched. Per the germline V gene, CDR1 is KGHDR and CDR2 is SFDVKD. The CDR3 DNA is TGTGCCACCAGTGATTTGACTAGCGGGGGGGCCTATGAGCAGTTCTTC. It specifies CATSDLTSGGAYEQFF.

There are many counts of this clonotype. The CDR3 sequence is CASSIYRGSTEAFF. The DNA of the CDR3 is TGTGCCAGCAGTATCTACAGGGGAAGTACTGAAGCTTTCTTT. The chain combines TRBV28 with TRBJ1-1; the match to TRBD1 covers 7 bases. The CDR3 sequence is 14 residues long. Per the germline V gene, CDR1 is MDHEN and CDR2 is SYDVKM. V was clipped by 5 bases and J by 5 bases; unmatched bases: 8.

This clonotype was observed a handful of times. The chain combines TRBV27 with TRBJ1-1; no reliable D call. The CDR3 sequence is 13 residues long. CDR1 and CDR2 from the germline V gene are MNHEY and SMNVEV (reference sequence). The V end lost 0 bases, the J end lost 4 bases, and 6 bases lay between the germline ends. The CDR3 sequence: CASSLSGATEAFF. CDR3 DNA sequence: TGTGCCAGCAGTTTATCGGGTGCCACTGAAGCTTTCTTT.

J is TRBJ2-2 and V is TRBV19, with D possibly matching TRBD1 (6 bases). The CDR3 length is 18 residues. Per the germline V gene, CDR1 is LNHDA and CDR2 is SQIVND (reference sequence). The V gene lost 0 bases and the J gene lost 1 base, with 15 bases spanning the gap. CDR3 sequence: CASSIEQGTGWNTGELFF. The CDR3 DNA reads as TGTGCCAGTAGTATAGAACAGGGTACGGGTTGGAACACCGGGGAGCTGTTTTTT.